This is a list of T cell receptor beta chains from one sample in a study of cytomegalovirus exposure and HLA in healthy donors. Profiled with immunoSEQ multiplex PCR; TCRdb holds only in-frame clones, not every one. This table has 150,000 to 200,000 clones, 81% appearing once. The sample taken for sequencing was PBMCs. The receptors derive from a man aged 50 or older in good health and CMV-seropositive. CDR3s include the opening cysteine and the closing phenylalanine or tryptophan. D genes are given only for firm matches. The size of a clone is reported for some rows only, either as once, few or many, or as a class for expanded clones.

D gene: TRBD2
V gene: TRBV4-1
clone size: -
J gene: TRBJ2-1
CDR3 DNA: TGCGCCAGCAGCCACCCGGGACTAGCGACCTACAATGAGCAGTTCTTC
CDR3 protein: CASSHPGLATYNEQFF

D gene: -
V gene: TRBV28
clone size: -
J gene: TRBJ2-5
CDR3 DNA: TGTGCCAGCCGATCAACAGTGTCCCAAGGGACCCAGTACTTC
CDR3 protein: CASRSTVSQGTQYF

D gene: -
V gene: TRBV7-3
clone size: few
J gene: TRBJ1-6
CDR3 DNA: TGTGCCAGCAGGTCAGGGCTGCTGAATTCACCCCTCCACTTT
CDR3 protein: CASRSGLLNSPLHF

D gene: TRBD1
V gene: TRBV7-9
clone size: -
J gene: TRBJ2-7
CDR3 DNA: TGTGCCAGCAGCTCCGGACAGGGTCGGTCGTCACACGAGCAGTACTTC
CDR3 protein: CASSSGQGRSSHEQYF

D gene: TRBD2
V gene: TRBV28
clone size: -
J gene: TRBJ2-7
CDR3 DNA: TGTGCCAGCAGTGGTAGCGGGGGTCCCTACGAGCAGTACTTC
CDR3 protein: CASSGSGGPYEQYF

D gene: -
V gene: TRBV4-3
clone size: -
J gene: TRBJ2-1
CDR3 DNA: TGCGCCAGCAGCCAAGTGGGGCTCCTAGGGTACAATGAGCAGTTCTTC
CDR3 protein: CASSQVGLLGYNEQFF

D gene: TRBD1
V gene: TRBV2
clone size: once
J gene: TRBJ2-3
CDR3 DNA: TGTGCCAGCACTAGGACAGGGGTAGGAAATACGCAGTATTTT
CDR3 protein: CASTRTGVGNTQYF

D gene: TRBD2
V gene: TRBV7-9
clone size: -
J gene: TRBJ2-2
CDR3 DNA: TGTGCCAGCAGCCCGATCGCGCGGGAGGGCCGCTCTAACACCGGGGAGCTGTTTTTT
CDR3 protein: CASSPIAREGRSNTGELFF

D gene: -
V gene: TRBV4-1
clone size: -
J gene: TRBJ1-2
CDR3 DNA: TGCGCCAGCAGCCAAGATCGTGGAGGGTTCGATGGCTACACCTTC
CDR3 protein: CASSQDRGGFDGYTF

D gene: TRBD1
V gene: TRBV6-5
clone size: -
J gene: TRBJ2-5
CDR3 DNA: TGTGCCAGCCGCTCCGGGACAGCCAAAGAGACCCAGTACTTC
CDR3 protein: CASRSGTAKETQYF

D gene: TRBD1
V gene: TRBV18
clone size: -
J gene: TRBJ2-5
CDR3 DNA: TGTGCCAGCTCACCCGGACAGGGGGCTCGAGAGACCCAGTACTTC
CDR3 protein: CASSPGQGARETQYF

D gene: -
V gene: TRBV5-1
clone size: once
J gene: TRBJ1-5
CDR3 DNA: TGCGCCAGCAGCTTGGACGGGGATCAGCCCCAGCATTTT
CDR3 protein: CASSLDGDQPQHF

D gene: -
V gene: TRBV28
clone size: few
J gene: TRBJ2-5
CDR3 DNA: TGTGCCAGCAGCCCCGGACAGTTTAAAGAGACCCAGTACTTC
CDR3 protein: CASSPGQFKETQYF

D gene: -
V gene: TRBV7-2
clone size: few
J gene: TRBJ1-5
CDR3 DNA: TGTGCCAGCAGCCCCGGGGGGGCGGATCAGCCCCAGCATTTT
CDR3 protein: CASSPGGADQPQHF

D gene: TRBD1
V gene: TRBV13
clone size: -
J gene: TRBJ1-2
CDR3 DNA: TGTGCCAGCAGCTTAGAGGGGGCAGACTATGGCTACACCTTC
CDR3 protein: CASSLEGADYGYTF

D gene: TRBD1
V gene: TRBV18
clone size: -
J gene: TRBJ1-5
CDR3 DNA: TGTGCCAGCACGGGACAGTATAATCAGCCCCAGCATTTT
CDR3 protein: CASTGQYNQPQHF

D gene: -
V gene: TRBV18
clone size: -
J gene: TRBJ1-4
CDR3 DNA: TGTGCCAGCTCACCACCGGCCGACAGTAATGAAAAACTGTTTTTT
CDR3 protein: CASSPPADSNEKLFF

D gene: -
V gene: TRBV6-1
clone size: -
J gene: TRBJ1-6
CDR3 DNA: TGTGCCAGCAGTGAGGCGGTTAAAAATAATTCACCCCTCCACTTT
CDR3 protein: CASSEAVKNNSPLHF

D gene: TRBD2
V gene: TRBV4-1
clone size: -
J gene: TRBJ2-5
CDR3 DNA: TGCGCCAGCAGCCAACTTGGACTAGCGGGAGGGGAGACCCAGTACTTC
CDR3 protein: CASSQLGLAGGETQYF

D gene: TRBD1
V gene: TRBV5-1
clone size: -
J gene: TRBJ1-3
CDR3 DNA: TGCGCCAGCAGCTTGCAACAGGGGTCCGGAAACACCATATATTTT
CDR3 protein: CASSLQQGSGNTIYF

D gene: TRBD1
V gene: TRBV29-1
clone size: -
J gene: TRBJ1-2
CDR3 DNA: TGCAGCGTTGGGGGACAGGGCTTTGGCTACACCTTC
CDR3 protein: CSVGGQGFGYTF

D gene: -
V gene: TRBV5-4
clone size: few
J gene: TRBJ2-7
CDR3 DNA: TGTGCCAGCAGCACCCGACAAGACTACGAGCAGTACTTC
CDR3 protein: CASSTRQDYEQYF

D gene: TRBD2
V gene: TRBV4-3
clone size: -
J gene: TRBJ2-2
CDR3 DNA: TGCGCCAGCAGCCCTAGCGGGACAGCGGGCACCGGGGAGCTGTTTTTT
CDR3 protein: CASSPSGTAGTGELFF

D gene: -
V gene: TRBV5-1
clone size: -
J gene: TRBJ1-1
CDR3 DNA: TGCGCCAGCACAGGGTTGAACACTGAAGCTTTCTTT
CDR3 protein: CASTGLNTEAFF

D gene: TRBD1
V gene: TRBV11-2
clone size: -
J gene: TRBJ1-1
CDR3 DNA: TGTGCCAGCAGCTTTGACAGGGTTTTCAACACTGAAGCTTTCTTT
CDR3 protein: CASSFDRVFNTEAFF

D gene: TRBD1
V gene: TRBV4-2
clone size: -
J gene: TRBJ1-2
CDR3 DNA: TGTGCCAGCAGCCAAGATCCCCGACAGGGAAGCTATGGCTACACCTTC
CDR3 protein: CASSQDPRQGSYGYTF

D gene: -
V gene: TRBV5-4
clone size: -
J gene: TRBJ2-5
CDR3 DNA: TGTGCCAGCAGCGGGGGGTGGGGGGTAGAGACCCAGTACTTC
CDR3 protein: CASSGGWGVETQYF

D gene: TRBD1
V gene: TRBV25-1
clone size: -
J gene: TRBJ1-4
CDR3 DNA: TGTGCCAGCAGTGGGGACAGGGTCGTTGAAAAACTGTTTTTT
CDR3 protein: CASSGDRVVEKLFF

D gene: -
V gene: TRBV7-9
clone size: -
J gene: TRBJ2-6
CDR3 DNA: TGTGCCAGCAGCTTAAGGACACAGGCGGTTAGCTCTGGGGCCAACGTCCTGACTTTC
CDR3 protein: CASSLRTQAVSSGANVLTF

D gene: TRBD2
V gene: TRBV10-2
clone size: -
J gene: TRBJ2-3
CDR3 DNA: TGCGCTACCAGCGAAGCGGGGTGGGCAGATACGCAGTATTTT
CDR3 protein: CATSEAGWADTQYF

D gene: -
V gene: TRBV29-1
clone size: few
J gene: TRBJ2-3
CDR3 DNA: TGCAGCGGGGGACTTAGCACAGATACGCAGTATTTT
CDR3 protein: CSGGLSTDTQYF

D gene: -
V gene: TRBV9
clone size: few
J gene: TRBJ1-2
CDR3 DNA: TGTGCCAGCAGCGTAGGGACTCTTTATGGCTACACCTTC
CDR3 protein: CASSVGTLYGYTF

D gene: TRBD2
V gene: TRBV5-1
clone size: few
J gene: TRBJ2-3
CDR3 DNA: TGCGCCAGCAGCGGGACTAGCGGGGGGGCCGTCGGCACAGATACGCAGTATTTT
CDR3 protein: CASSGTSGGAVGTDTQYF

D gene: -
V gene: TRBV7-2
clone size: once
J gene: TRBJ2-3
CDR3 DNA: TGTGCCAGCAGCGCCGGGAAGAGCACAGATACGCAGTATTTT
CDR3 protein: CASSAGKSTDTQYF

D gene: TRBD2
V gene: TRBV9
clone size: few
J gene: TRBJ2-3
CDR3 DNA: TGTGCCAGCAGCTTTAGCGCGGGGGGCACAGATACGCAGTATTTT
CDR3 protein: CASSFSAGGTDTQYF

D gene: -
V gene: TRBV27
clone size: -
J gene: TRBJ1-2
CDR3 DNA: TGTGCCAGCAGCCCTCGGGGGGGGCGCCCCTATGGCTACACCTTC
CDR3 protein: CASSPRGGRPYGYTF

D gene: -
V gene: TRBV30
clone size: -
J gene: TRBJ1-4
CDR3 DNA: TGTGCCTGGAGTGTTGGGGGGTCCAATGAAAAACTGTTTTTT
CDR3 protein: CAWSVGGSNEKLFF

D gene: TRBD2
V gene: TRBV5-1
clone size: -
J gene: TRBJ2-1
CDR3 DNA: TGCGCCAGCAGCTCCGGGACTAGCTCCTACAATGAGCAGTTCTTC
CDR3 protein: CASSSGTSSYNEQFF

D gene: -
V gene: TRBV20-1
clone size: once
J gene: TRBJ2-3
CDR3 DNA: TGCAGTGCTAGTTTATATAGTACGCAGTATTTT
CDR3 protein: CSASLYSTQYF

D gene: -
V gene: TRBV4-2
clone size: once
J gene: TRBJ1-2
CDR3 DNA: TGTGCCAGCAGCCGGGGACACTTGATGGGCTACACCTTC
CDR3 protein: CASSRGHLMGYTF